The source of this T cell receptor beta chain is a study of blood T cell repertoires in COVID-19. As for the study in general: Material from acute and convalescent COVID-19 was sourced from the United States, Italy and Spain. PBMCs, B-cell-depleted T cells, or T cells were the source of the cDNA or gDNA that made up the material.

In the original workflow: Reference gene primer amplification gave nucleated cell count estimates. Only in-frame clones appear in the TCRdb table, and some are missing; sequencing was by immunoSEQ multiplex PCR. Clonal size and the V and J genes are those of that table, whereas D and trimming came from the DNA. The repertoire holds some 18,000 clones, approximately 88% seen once, with 4.5% to 6% in the top ten. Germline loops: CDR1 MRHNA, CDR2 SNTAGT. With V trimmed by 6 bases and J by 6 bases, 1 base remained unmatched. The CDR3 covers 13 residues. The sequenced sample was PBMCs or T cells enriched from blood (not recorded which). The receptor's source is a young woman who had recovered from COVID-19. The chain employs TRBV6-4 and TRBJ1-6, with 8 bases lining up with TRBD1. The CDR3 sequence: CASSDRGNSPLHF. CDR3 nucleotides: TGTGCCAGCAGCGACAGGGGTAATTCACCCCTCCACTTT.